This T cell receptor (beta chain) was retrieved from a study of early T cells in non-severe SARS-CoV-2 infection. This clonotype was seen ten or more times. Attachment of unique molecular identifiers was made to individual cDNA molecules. TCRdb passed the 5' RACE reads through MiXCR, listing each CDR3 protein once. The table has about 36,000 distinct CDR3 sequences, around 7% seen once. This sequence originates from an adult who was a healthcare worker with PCR-confirmed SARS-CoV-2 infection or an uninfected control (not recorded which). Specimen: whole blood, collected at baseline.

The DNA for the CDR3 is TGCGCCAGCAGCCAAGAGCGTAGGGACAGGGAGCAGTTCTTC. Translated: CASSQERRDREQFF. This chain links TRBV4-3 with TRBJ2-1, with TRBD1 matching 8 bases. The CDR3 consists of 14 residues. CDR1 is LGHNA, CDR2 YSLEER, per germline. With V trimmed by 0 bases and J by 10 bases, 5 bases remained unmatched.